This T cell receptor (beta chain) stems from a study of cytomegalovirus exposure and HLA in healthy donors. General study results and limits: Presence/absence analyses supposed approximately even sequencing depth among donors. Researchers reported in a later analysis that a missense DCLRE1C variant was tied to TCR beta V- and J-gene trimming. Among the sequence variants, a highly shared cluster was likely an artifact of sequencing.

In the case of this clone: Its antigen is currently unknown.

PCR primers comprised 60 Vbeta and 13 Jbeta primers. Some clones are missing from TCRdb's copy, which holds only in-frame ones; the method was immunoSEQ multiplex PCR. The sample includes 130,000 to 150,000 clones. The clonotype originates from a man aged 35 to 55 in good health and CMV-seronegative. The sequencing input was PBMCs.

The CDR3 DNA follows: TGTGCCAGCAGCTTAGCCGGGACAGCCTATCAGCCCCAGCATTTT. As protein: CASSLAGTAYQPQHF. V is TRBV7-8 and J is TRBJ1-5, with 7 bases fitting TRBD1. The CDR3 totals 15 residues. Germline CDR1 SGHVS, CDR2 FQNEAQ. Trimming cost V 0 bases and J 5 bases; bases outside gene matches: 4.